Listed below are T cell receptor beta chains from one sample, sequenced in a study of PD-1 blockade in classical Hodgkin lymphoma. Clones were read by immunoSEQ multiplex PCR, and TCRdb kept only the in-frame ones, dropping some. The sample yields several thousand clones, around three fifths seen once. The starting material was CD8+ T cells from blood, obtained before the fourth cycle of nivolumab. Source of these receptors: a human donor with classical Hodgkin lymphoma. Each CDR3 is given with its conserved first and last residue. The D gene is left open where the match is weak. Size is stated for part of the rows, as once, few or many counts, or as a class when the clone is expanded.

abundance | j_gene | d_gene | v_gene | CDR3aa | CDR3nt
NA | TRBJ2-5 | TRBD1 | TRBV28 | CASSSPRQGAQETQYF | TGTGCCAGCAGTTCCCCTCGACAGGGGGCTCAAGAGACCCAGTACTTC
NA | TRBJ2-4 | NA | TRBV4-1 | CASSLGGSISKNIQYF | TGCGCCAGCAGCCTCGGGGGTAGCATCTCCAAAAACATTCAGTACTTC
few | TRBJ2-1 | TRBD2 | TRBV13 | CASSLGSSGRSEQFF | TGTGCCAGCAGCTTAGGGTCTAGCGGGAGGAGTGAGCAGTTCTTC
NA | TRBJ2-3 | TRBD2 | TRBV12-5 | CASGTTSGSGRDTQYF | TGTGCTAGTGGGACTACTAGCGGGAGTGGTAGAGATACGCAGTATTTT
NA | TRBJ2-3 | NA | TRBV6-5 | CASSYSTLTPDTQYF | TGTGCCAGCAGTTACTCGACTCTCACCCCAGATACGCAGTATTTT
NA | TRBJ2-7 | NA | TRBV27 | CASRALQGYHEQYF | TGTGCCAGCAGAGCACTTCAGGGGTACCACGAGCAGTACTTC
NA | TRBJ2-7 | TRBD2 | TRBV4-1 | CASSLAGGSYEQYF | TGCGCCAGCTCCCTAGCGGGAGGGTCCTACGAGCAGTACTTC
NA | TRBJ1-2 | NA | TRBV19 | CASSAEGYGYTF | TGTGCCAGTAGCGCAGAGGGTTATGGCTACACCTTC
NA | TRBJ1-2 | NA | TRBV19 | CASSIVPGLLEYGYTF | TGTGCCAGTAGTATTGTTCCGGGACTACTCGAGTATGGCTACACCTTC
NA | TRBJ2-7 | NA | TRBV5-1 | CASSRGPEGTYEQYF | TGCGCCAGCAGCAGGGGTCCCGAAGGTACCTACGAGCAGTACTTC
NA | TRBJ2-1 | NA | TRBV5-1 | CASSLRGHNEQFF | TGCGCCAGCAGCTTGAGAGGGCACAATGAGCAGTTCTTC
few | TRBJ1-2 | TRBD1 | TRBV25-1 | CASSDPRGLSYGYTF | TGTGCCAGCAGTGACCCCAGGGGGCTTAGCTATGGCTACACCTTC
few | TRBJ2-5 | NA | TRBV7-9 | CASSLVPKQETQYF | TGTGCCAGCAGCTTAGTCCCCAAACAAGAGACCCAGTACTTC
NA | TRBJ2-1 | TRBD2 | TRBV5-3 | CASSALAGDGNEQFF | TGTGCCAGCAGCGCGTTAGCGGGAGACGGCAATGAGCAGTTCTTC
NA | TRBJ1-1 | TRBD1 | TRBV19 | CASSTSDRGNTEAFF | TGTGCCAGTAGTACCTCGGACAGGGGGAACACTGAAGCTTTCTTT
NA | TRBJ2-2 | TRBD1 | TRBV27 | CASSRLYRGGTGELFF | TGTGCCAGCAGTAGACTCTACAGGGGTGGCACCGGGGAGCTGTTTTTT
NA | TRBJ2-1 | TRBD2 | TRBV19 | CASSILLAGGGFYNEQFF | TGTGCCAGTAGTATCCTTCTAGCGGGAGGGGGATTTTACAATGAGCAGTTCTTC
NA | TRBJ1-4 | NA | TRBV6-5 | CASSYLAYRDNEKLFF | TGTGCCAGCAGTTACCTTGCCTACAGAGATAATGAAAAACTGTTTTTT
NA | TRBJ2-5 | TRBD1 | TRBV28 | CASSSTHPGQVRGETQYF | TGTGCCAGCAGTTCTACACACCCGGGACAGGTTAGAGGAGAGACCCAGTACTTC
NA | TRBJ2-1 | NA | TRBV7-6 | CASSPGLGGRRDEQFF | TGTGCCAGCAGCCCCGGGCTCGGGGGCAGGAGGGATGAGCAGTTCTTC
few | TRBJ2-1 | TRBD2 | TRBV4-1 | CASSQDWLAGVSNEQFF | TGCGCCAGCAGCCAAGATTGGCTAGCGGGAGTTAGTAATGAGCAGTTCTTC
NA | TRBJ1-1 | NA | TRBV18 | CASGVGGGTEAFF | TGTGCCAGCGGGGTTGGAGGGGGCACTGAAGCTTTCTTT
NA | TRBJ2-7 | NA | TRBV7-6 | CASSLVSGEGIGEQYF | TGTGCCAGCAGCTTAGTATCAGGGGAGGGGATCGGCGAGCAGTACTTC
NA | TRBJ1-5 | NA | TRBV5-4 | CASSRDGDQPQHF | TGTGCCAGCAGCCGGGACGGCGATCAGCCCCAGCATTTT
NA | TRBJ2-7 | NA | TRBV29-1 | CSVETVEDYEQYF | TGCAGCGTTGAAACAGTAGAAGATTACGAGCAGTACTTC
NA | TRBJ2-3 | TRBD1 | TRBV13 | CASSLAGTVAQGADTQYF | TGTGCCAGCAGCTTAGCGGGGACAGTCGCTCAGGGGGCAGATACGCAGTATTTT
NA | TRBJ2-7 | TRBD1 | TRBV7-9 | CASSLGTGPYEQYF | TGTGCCAGCAGCTTGGGGACAGGGCCCTACGAGCAGTACTTC
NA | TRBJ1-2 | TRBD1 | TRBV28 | CASRGQDRAGGYTF | TGTGCCAGCAGGGGACAGGACAGAGCTGGCGGCTACACCTTC
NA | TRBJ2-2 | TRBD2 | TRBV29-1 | CSVEYESSGMSSTGELFF | TGCAGCGTTGAATACGAAAGTAGCGGGATGAGTAGCACCGGGGAGCTGTTTTTT
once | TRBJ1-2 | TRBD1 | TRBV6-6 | CASSQGPGTDNYGYTF | TGTGCCAGCAGCCAAGGCCCCGGGACAGATAACTATGGCTACACCTTC
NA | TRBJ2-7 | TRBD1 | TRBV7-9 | CASSLLQGVYEQYF | TGTGCCAGCAGCTTATTACAGGGGGTTTACGAGCAGTACTTC
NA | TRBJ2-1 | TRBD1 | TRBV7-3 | CASSLNPDRDRPYNEQFF | TGTGCCAGCAGCTTAAACCCCGACAGGGATAGACCTTACAATGAGCAGTTCTTC
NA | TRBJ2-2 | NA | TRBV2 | CASRLNTGELFF | TGTGCCAGCAGGTTGAACACCGGGGAGCTGTTTTTT
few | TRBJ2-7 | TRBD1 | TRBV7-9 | CASSLGTGQRPYEQYF | TGTGCCAGCAGCTTAGGTACGGGACAGAGACCTTACGAGCAGTACTTC
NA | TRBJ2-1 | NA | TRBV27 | CASSPIRGKEQFF | TGTGCCAGCAGCCCGATCCGAGGGAAGGAGCAGTTCTTC
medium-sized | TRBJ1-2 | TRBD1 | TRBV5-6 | CASSLATGDREQYYGYTF | TGTGCCAGCAGCTTGGCAACAGGGGACAGGGAACAGTACTATGGCTACACCTTC
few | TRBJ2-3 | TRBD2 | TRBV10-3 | CAISESGGRDTQYF | TGTGCCATCAGTGAGTCGGGAGGGCGGGATACGCAGTATTTT